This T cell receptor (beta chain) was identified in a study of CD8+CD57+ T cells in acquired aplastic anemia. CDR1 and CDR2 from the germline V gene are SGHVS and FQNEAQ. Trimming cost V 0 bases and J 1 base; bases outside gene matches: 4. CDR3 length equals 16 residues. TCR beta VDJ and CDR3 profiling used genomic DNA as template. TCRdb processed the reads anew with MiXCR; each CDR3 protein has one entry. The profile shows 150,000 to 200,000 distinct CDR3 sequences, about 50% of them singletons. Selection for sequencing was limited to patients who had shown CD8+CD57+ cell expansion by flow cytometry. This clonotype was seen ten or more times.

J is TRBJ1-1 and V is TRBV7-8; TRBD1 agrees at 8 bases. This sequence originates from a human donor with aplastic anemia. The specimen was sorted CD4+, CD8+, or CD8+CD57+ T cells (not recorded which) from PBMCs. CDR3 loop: CASSLATGTGNTEAFF. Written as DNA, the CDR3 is TGTGCCAGCAGCTTAGCCACCGGGACAGGGAACACTGAAGCTTTCTTT.